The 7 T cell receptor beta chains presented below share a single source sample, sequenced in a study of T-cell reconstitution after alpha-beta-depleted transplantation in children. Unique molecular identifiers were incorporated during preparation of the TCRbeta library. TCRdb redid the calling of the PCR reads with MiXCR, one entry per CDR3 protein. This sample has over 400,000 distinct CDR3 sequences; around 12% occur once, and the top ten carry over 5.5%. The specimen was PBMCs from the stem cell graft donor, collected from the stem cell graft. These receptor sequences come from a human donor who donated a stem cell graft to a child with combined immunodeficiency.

The CDR3 coding sequence is TGTGCCTGGAGTGTATACGGGGGGAGCTACAATGAGCAGTTCTTC. This encodes CAWSVYGGSYNEQFF. The gene calls are TRBV30 and TRBJ2-1, with TRBD2 matching over 7 bases. J gave up 3 bases and V 0 bases, and 5 bases lay outside the gene matches. The CDR3 totals 15 residues. Germline V gene sequence: CDR1 GTSNPN, CDR2 SVGIG (reference sequence).

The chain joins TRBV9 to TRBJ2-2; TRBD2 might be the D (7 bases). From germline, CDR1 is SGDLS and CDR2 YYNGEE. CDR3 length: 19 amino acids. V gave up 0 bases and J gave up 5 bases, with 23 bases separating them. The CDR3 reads CASSVEGRGTRRVTGELFF. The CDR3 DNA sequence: TGTGCCAGCAGCGTAGAAGGGAGGGGGACCAGAAGGGTTACCGGGGAGCTGTTTTTT.

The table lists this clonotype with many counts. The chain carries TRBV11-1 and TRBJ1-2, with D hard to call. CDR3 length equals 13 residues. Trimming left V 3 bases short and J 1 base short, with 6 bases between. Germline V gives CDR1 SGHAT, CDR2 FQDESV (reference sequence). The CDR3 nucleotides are TGTGCCAGCAGCTTCGGACTTAACTATGGCTACACCTTC. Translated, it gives CASSFGLNYGYTF.

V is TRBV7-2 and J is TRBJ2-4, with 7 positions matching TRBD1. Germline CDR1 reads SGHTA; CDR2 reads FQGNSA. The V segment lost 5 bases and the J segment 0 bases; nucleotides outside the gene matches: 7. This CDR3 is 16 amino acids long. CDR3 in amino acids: CASSTGTELAKNIQYF. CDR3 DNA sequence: TGTGCCAGCAGCACGGGGACAGAATTAGCCAAAAACATTCAGTACTTC.

CDR3 in amino acids: CASRSGTSNTEAFF. CDR3 bases: TGTGCCAGCAGATCCGGGACATCGAACACTGAAGCTTTCTTT. J is TRBJ1-1 and V is TRBV27; a possible D gene is TRBD1 (6 bases). From germline, CDR1 is MNHEY and CDR2 SMNVEV (reference sequence). With 6 bases removed from V and 1 base from J, the gap between germline ends came to 12 bases. The CDR3 is 14 amino acids.

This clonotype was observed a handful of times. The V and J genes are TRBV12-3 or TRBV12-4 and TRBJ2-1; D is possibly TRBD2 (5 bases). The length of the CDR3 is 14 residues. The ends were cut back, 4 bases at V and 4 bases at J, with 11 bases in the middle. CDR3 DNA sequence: TGTGCCAGCAGTTCCTCGGACTGGTACAATGAGCAGTTCTTC. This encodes CASSSSDWYNEQFF.

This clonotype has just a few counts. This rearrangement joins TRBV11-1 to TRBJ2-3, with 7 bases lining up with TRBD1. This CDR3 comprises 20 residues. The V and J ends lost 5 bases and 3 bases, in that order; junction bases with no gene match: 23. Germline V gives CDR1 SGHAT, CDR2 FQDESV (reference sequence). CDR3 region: CASSLPGQRWEMWWTDTQYF. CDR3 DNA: TGTGCCAGCAGCCTACCGGGACAGAGGTGGGAAATGTGGTGGACAGATACGCAGTATTTT.